The 20 T cell receptor beta chains given below trace back to one sample, sequenced in a study of tissue T cells after allogeneic stem cell transplantation (dated by TCRdb to 2021 to 2024). Library creation used the immunoSEQ multiplex PCR assay. TCRdb retrieved this table from immuneACCESS and kept in-frame rearrangements only. Not all clones are present; in checked studies, unresolved V genes account for under half, and no reason is known for the remainder. Present in this sample are around 6,200 clones, roughly 47% of which were seen just once. The ten largest clonotypes hold less than 9% of the sample. The time point label for this specimen denotes: mouse harvest day 7 after allogeneic transplant. Mouse grafts combined 10^7 T-cell-depleted bone marrow cells with 10^6 splenic CD5+ T cells, given via tail vein injection. The sample was gut tissue. Receptors were obtained from a female BALB/c mouse given C57BL/6 T cells with graft-versus-host disease after an allogeneic hematopoietic cell transplant.

This clone was seen a handful of times. Gene labels here are mouse ones. The read comes to an end 1 residue before the CDR3 does, leaving the germline J gene to fill in the end. This chain uses TRBV31 with TRBJ2-1; D gene ambiguous. This CDR3 contains 11 residues. Deletions cut 3 bases from V and 7 bases from J, with 7 bases between. The V gene's germline CDR1 is GKSSPN and CDR2 SITVG. CDR3 DNA, as far as it was read: TGTGCCTGGAGGCCCTGGGCTGAGCAGTTC. Translated: CAWRPWAEQF. The CDR3 in full is CAWRPWAEQFF.

This clone was seen only once. The gene names given are mouse names. The read ends 1 residue shy of where the CDR3 ends; the end is completed using the germline J gene. The genes are TRBV13-1 and TRBJ2-4; D remains unclear. Looked up from germline, CDR1 is NSHNY and CDR2 is SYGAGN. V lost 1 base to trimming and J lost 5 bases, with 8 bases between them. The CDR3 totals 13 residues. The sequenced CDR3 bases are TGTGCCAGCAGTGATTGGGCGGGAAACACCTTGTAC. Its protein is CASSDWAGNTLY. The entire CDR3 protein reads CASSDWAGNTLYF.

On this clone itself: Gene names and germline refer to mouse. Sequencing ends 1 residue short of the CDR3 end; the germline J gene provides the rest. The genes are TRBV13-1 and TRBJ1-5, with a weak D call TRBD1 (5 bases). The CDR3 has 13 residues. With 0 bases removed from V and 5 bases from J, the gap between germline ends came to 6 bases. The germline V gene has CDR1 NSHNY and CDR2 SYGAGN. The covered CDR3 bases are TGTGCCAGCAGTGATGTAGGGGACCAGGCTCCGCTT. It specifies CASSDVGDQAPL. The CDR3 in its entirety is CASSDVGDQAPLF.

About this clone: Gene names are the mouse ones. The read terminates 1 residue ahead of where the CDR3 ends, so the germline J gene completes it. The V gene is TRBV13-2, the J gene TRBJ1-6; 11 bases map to TRBD1. TRBJ1-6 belongs to the ORF category, with a function that is uncertain. J gave up 7 bases and V 3 bases, and 6 bases lay outside the gene matches. The CDR3 length is 16 residues. Germline V gene lookup returns CDR1 NNHNN and CDR2 SYGAGS (reference sequence). CDR3 in amino acids: CASGVGTGGRNSPLYF. CDR3 DNA, as far as it was read: TGTGCCAGCGGTGTCGGGACAGGGGGAAGGAATTCGCCCCTCTAC.

Regarding this clone: Gene names and germline match the mouse. The CDR3 extends 1 residue past the end of the read, so its final part is completed from the germline J gene. V gene TRBV14 combines with J gene TRBJ2-1; 8 nucleotides align to TRBD1. Trimming took 4 bases from V and 4 from J; bases not matched to a gene: 7. The CDR3 length is 15 residues. Germline V lookup: CDR1 SGHDT, CDR2 FRDEAV. The CDR3 spells CASSRTGRFYAEQFF. The part of the CDR3 DNA that was read is TGTGCCAGCAGTCGGACAGGGAGATTTTATGCTGAGCAGTTC.

On this clone itself: Germline and genes: mouse. The read ends 1 residue shy of where the CDR3 ends; the end is completed using the germline J gene. The chain uses TRBV26 and TRBJ2-5; 8 nucleotides match TRBD1. J gave up 5 bases and V 7 bases, and 5 bases lay outside the gene matches. The V gene's germline CDR1 is KGHPV and CDR2 FQNQEV (reference sequence). The length of the CDR3 is 13 residues. This CDR3 reads CASTRDRRDTQYF. The sequenced CDR3 bases are TGTGCCAGCACCCGGGACAGGCGAGACACCCAGTAC.

On this clone itself: Gene names are mouse gene names. Read coverage stops 1 residue before the CDR3 terminus; the germline J gene supplies the remainder. V gene TRBV31 combines with J gene TRBJ2-5; possible D gene TRBD1, 6 bases. Trimming pared 0 bases from V and 8 bases from J, leaving 12 bases between. This CDR3 contains 13 residues. CDR1 and CDR2 (germline): GKSSPN, SITVG. CDR3 DNA (partial): TGTGCCTGGAGTCTATCAGGGGAGGGCACCCAGTAC. Residues: CAWSLSGEGTQY. The entire CDR3 is CAWSLSGEGTQYF.

With regard to this clone: Gene names and germline refer to mouse. From the germline J gene comes the end of the CDR3, since the read stops 1 residue before it. The chain is built from TRBV12-1 and TRBJ2-4, with TRBD2 identical over 7 bases. Losses at the gene ends were 0 bases for V and 4 bases for J; bases not matched to a gene: 3. Germline V lookup: CDR1 SGHSN, CDR2 HYEKVE. This CDR3 is built from 14 residues. CDR3 region: CASSLGGVENTLYF. CDR3 bases read: TGTGCCAGCTCTCTCGGGGGGGTCGAAAACACCTTGTAC.

About this clone: The germline and genes are mouse ones. The missing CDR3 end, 1 residue past where the read stops, is filled in from the germline J gene. The V and J genes are TRBV23 and TRBJ2-7; TRBD2 is the table's D call and was not checked against the DNA. Germline V lookup: CDR1 KGHTA, CDR2 FQNQQP. The CDR3 runs to 13 residues. CDR3 protein: CSSSRLGVYEQYF. The sequenced part of the CDR3 DNA is TGCTCCAGCAGTAGACTGGGGGTGTATGAACAGTAC.

Details on this clone: Gene names are the mouse ones. The DNA ends 1 residue before the CDR3 does, and the rest of the CDR3 is filled in from the germline J gene. V usage is TRBV26 and J usage is TRBJ2-1; the match to TRBD2 covers 9 bases. Trimming at V came to 4 bases and at J to 1 base, leaving 2 bases not matched to a gene. Germline V CDR1 and CDR2: KGHPV, FQNQEV (reference sequence). The CDR3 sequence is 15 residues long. The covered CDR3 bases are TGTGCCAGCAGTCCCTGGGGGGGGAACTATGCTGAGCAGTTC. The encoded protein is CASSPWGGNYAEQF. The entire CDR3 protein is CASSPWGGNYAEQFF. The complete variable domain, with remaining parts taken from reference TRBV26 and TRBJ2-1, reads NSKVIQTPRYLVKGQGQKAKMRCIPEKGHPVVFWYQQNKNNEFKFLINFQNQEVLQQIDMTEKRFSAECPSNSPCSLEIQSSEAGDSALYLCASSPWGGNYAEQFFGPGTRLTVL.

This clone was counted between two and nine times. Each gene name is a mouse one. The CDR3 goes on 1 residue after the read ends, and that part is filled in from the germline J gene. The rearrangement uses TRBV26 and TRBJ2-7, with 7 bases matching TRBD2. CDR1 and CDR2 (germline): KGHPV, FQNQEV (reference sequence). This CDR3 contains 13 residues. V gave up 2 bases and J gave up 3 bases; unmatched junction bases: 1. The CDR3 region is CASSLLGVYEQYF. CDR3 DNA (partial): TGTGCCAGCAGTCTGCTGGGGGTCTATGAACAGTAC.

This clone counts as medium-sized. Gene names and germline match the mouse. The DNA ends 1 residue before the CDR3 does, and the rest of the CDR3 is filled in from the germline J gene. The chain recombines TRBV26 with TRBJ1-3; perhaps TRBD1 as D (6 bases). V gave up 4 bases and J gave up 0 bases, with 13 bases separating them. From germline, CDR1 is KGHPV and CDR2 FQNQEV (reference sequence). This CDR3 is 16 amino acids long. The CDR3 reads CASSPDRFNSGNTLYF. CDR3 DNA (partial): TGTGCCAGCAGTCCCGACAGGTTTAATTCTGGAAATACGCTCTAT.

This clone was found once. Gene names are mouse gene names. The CDR3 end lies 1 residue beyond the end of the read and is filled in from the germline J gene. The rearrangement uses TRBV3 and TRBJ2-1; 10 nucleotides agree with TRBD2. The CDR3 has 15 residues. The germline V gene encodes CDR1 SNHLY and CDR2 FYNGKV (reference sequence). The J segment lost 8 bases and the V segment lost 5 bases, leaving 9 bases of the junction unmatched. The covered CDR3 bases are TGTGCCAGCAGCGCACGACTGGGGGGTTTGACTGAGCAGTTC. Its protein product is CASSARLGGLTEQF. The full CDR3 is CASSARLGGLTEQFF.

This clone has only a few counts. The gene symbols are mouse symbols. Read sequence stops 1 residue before the CDR3 end, and the germline J gene provides the missing end. The chain has TRBV4 and TRBJ2-7, with 10 bases that match TRBD2. Trimming took 6 bases from V and 6 from J; bases not matched to a gene: 8. CDR3 length: 14 residues. The germline V gene encodes CDR1 LGHDT and CDR2 YNNKQL (reference sequence). CDR3 in amino acids: CASRLWGGAVEQYF. CDR3 bases read: TGTGCCAGCAGACTCTGGGGGGGCGCGGTTGAACAGTAC.

With regard to this clone: Genes and germline come from the mouse. The read terminates 1 residue ahead of where the CDR3 ends, so the germline J gene completes it. The J gene is TRBJ2-1, the V gene TRBV29; 9 positions match TRBD1. With 6 bases clipped from V and 7 bases from J, the junction kept 4 bases outside the gene matches. CDR3 size: 13 residues. Germline CDR1 and CDR2: MSHET and SYDVDS. The CDR3: CASRQGARAEQFF. The CDR3 DNA, read in part, is TGTGCTAGCAGACAGGGGGCGCGGGCTGAGCAGTTC.

Note on this clone: Gene names and germline match the mouse. Coverage ceases 1 residue before the CDR3 finishes, and the germline J gene fills in the end. J is TRBJ2-4 and V is TRBV19; tentative D call: TRBD2 (5 bases). Germline lookup yields CDR1 FNHDT and CDR2 SITEND (reference sequence). The V and J ends lost 3 bases and 0 bases respectively, with 11 bases between them. The CDR3 contains 15 residues. This chain's CDR3 is CASSKTLGSQNTLYF. Partial CDR3 DNA: TGTGCCAGCAGTAAAACCCTGGGTAGTCAAAACACCTTGTAC.

A remark on this clone: Gene names follow the mouse nomenclature. The read terminates 1 residue before the CDR3 end, so the remaining end is supplied by the germline J gene. The sample contains more than one DNA sequence encoding this CDR3. The J gene is TRBJ2-3, the V gene TRBV26; either TRBD1 or TRBD2 may supply D (5 bases each). Trimming took off 4 bases at V and 1 base at J, with 9 bases between the two ends. This CDR3 region has 14 residues. Germline CDR1 KGHPV, CDR2 FQNQEV (reference sequence). The CDR3 DNA, read in part, is TGTGCCAGCAGTCCGGGGCAAGGTGCAGAAACGCTGTAT. This sequence encodes CASSPGQGAETLY. The complete CDR3 sequence is CASSPGQGAETLYF.

Regarding this clone: Gene names follow the mouse nomenclature. The DNA ends 1 residue before the CDR3 does, and the rest of the CDR3 is filled in from the germline J gene. This chain links TRBV2 with TRBJ2-7; 12 positions match TRBD2. The CDR3 is made up of 16 amino acids. Unmatched junction bases numbered 9, after V lost 2 bases and J lost 7 bases. CDR1 is LGHNA, CDR2 YSYQKL, per germline. CDR3 region: CASSQITGLGGEEQYF. CDR3 DNA (partial): TGTGCCAGCAGCCAAATAACTGGACTGGGGGGGGAGGAACAGTAC.

As regards this clone: Mouse gene names and germline throughout. The read terminates 1 residue before the CDR3 end, so the remaining end is supplied by the germline J gene. The chain employs TRBV26 and TRBJ2-3; 8 positions agree with TRBD2. CDR3 size: 17 residues. The V gene's germline CDR1 is KGHPV and CDR2 FQNQEV (reference sequence). V was clipped by 2 bases and J by 0 bases; unmatched bases: 7. CDR3 sequence: CASSLGWGAPSAETLYF. The sequenced part of the CDR3 DNA is TGTGCCAGCAGTCTGGGCTGGGGGGCCCCTAGTGCAGAAACGCTGTAT.

As regards this clone: Gene and germline names: mouse. The DNA ends 1 residue before the CDR3 does, and the rest of the CDR3 is filled in from the germline J gene. The gene calls are TRBV24 and TRBJ2-5, with TRBD2 matching over 7 bases. The CDR3 contains 13 residues. Germline V gene lookup returns CDR1 KGHTA and CDR2 FRNEEI. J was trimmed by 3 bases and V by 5 bases; bases with no gene match: 2. Incomplete CDR3 DNA: TGTGCCAGCAGTGGGGGGGAGCAAGACACCCAGTAC. As protein: CASSGGEQDTQY. The CDR3 in full is CASSGGEQDTQYF.